This is a list of T cell receptor beta chains from one sample in a study of vaccination effects on CD4 cells after COVID-19. Antigens for these TCRs are unknown. Using immunoSEQ multiplex PCR, the repertoire was profiled, and TCRdb retains in-frame clones only, with some absent. Here the sample spans about 18,000 clones, 76% being singletons. This specimen was CD4+ T cells from PBMCs cultured with SARS-CoV-2 spike peptides, taken after COVID-19 vaccination. All receptors come from a human donor who had a prior SARS-CoV-2 infection. CDR3s include the opening cysteine and the closing phenylalanine or tryptophan. A D gene is named only where the DNA matches it firmly. Clone size is not always given. Where it is, it says once, few, many or a class for expanded clones.

v_call	d_call	j_call	clone_size	cdr3_length	cdr3_nt	cdr3_aa
TRBV5-1	.	TRBJ2-3	.	15	TGCGCCAGCAGCTTGGCTCCAGGGATCGCAGATACGCAGTATTTT	CASSLAPGIADTQYF
TRBV4-2	.	TRBJ1-6	few	13	TGTGCCAGCAGCCAAGAATCCAATTCACCCCTCCACTTT	CASSQESNSPLHF
TRBV5-1	TRBD1	TRBJ2-4	.	14	TGCGCCAGCAGCTTCAGACAGGGCGATTCGAGGGAGTACTTC	CASSFRQGDSREYF
TRBV3-1/TRBV3-2	.	TRBJ2-5	.	13	TGTGCCAGCAGCCAGGACCACCAAGAGACCCAGTACTTC	CASSQDHQETQYF
TRBV7-2	TRBD1	TRBJ2-7	.	14	TGTGCCAGCAGCCCCTCAGGGGGCTCCTACGAGCAGTACTTC	CASSPSGGSYEQYF
TRBV12-3/TRBV12-4	.	TRBJ1-1	.	13	TGTGCCAGCAGAGACTTTCCAGGCACTGAAGCTTTCTTT	CASRDFPGTEAFF
TRBV9	TRBD2	TRBJ2-5	.	14	TGTGCCAGCAGTAGCGGGGGGCTACAAGAGACCCAGTACTTC	CASSSGGLQETQYF
TRBV19	.	TRBJ1-2	few	13	TGTGCCAGTAGTAGCGCAGGGCGCTATGGCTACACCTTC	CASSSAGRYGYTF
TRBV28	.	TRBJ2-7	.	14	TGTGCCAGCAGTTCCCAGGCGGCCTGGGGCGAGCAGTACTTC	CASSSQAAWGEQYF
TRBV6-6	.	TRBJ2-7	.	16	TGTGCCAGCAGTAGGCCCCCCGACGGCGCTTCCTACGAGCAGTACTTC	CASSRPPDGASYEQYF
TRBV10-3	.	TRBJ2-7	.	13	TGTGCCAGTACGGGGGCACTCTCCTACGAGCAGTACTTC	CASTGALSYEQYF
TRBV19	TRBD1	TRBJ2-5	.	14	TGTGCCAGTAGCCGGGACAGGGCACAAGAGACCCAGTACTTC	CASSRDRAQETQYF
TRBV2	TRBD1	TRBJ1-1	.	14	TGTGCCAGCCTACGTGACAGGGTAGCCACTGAAGCTTTCTTT	CASLRDRVATEAFF
TRBV29-1	.	TRBJ1-1	.	11	TGCAGCGTCTATAGTATCACTGAAGCTTTCTTT	CSVYSITEAFF
TRBV5-6	.	TRBJ2-5	.	13	TGTGCCAGCAGCCCAGTGGGCACAGAGACCCAGTACTTC	CASSPVGTETQYF
TRBV5-1	.	TRBJ2-5	.	13	TGCGCCAGCAGCTTGGAGGTCGAAGAGACCCAGTACTTC	CASSLEVEETQYF
TRBV28	.	TRBJ1-4	.	12	TGTGCCAGTTACAAAAATAATGAAAAACTGTTTTTT	CASYKNNEKLFF
TRBV2	TRBD1	TRBJ1-2	.	13	TGTGCCAGCTGTACAGGGGTTGACTATGGCTACACCTTC	CASCTGVDYGYTF
TRBV7-9	.	TRBJ2-3	.	14	TGTGCCAGCAGCTTAACTACACACAGAGATACGCAGTATTTT	CASSLTTHRDTQYF
TRBV12-3/TRBV12-4	.	TRBJ2-2	.	13	TGTGCCACCGTCAGCGGATACACCGGGGAGCTGTTTTTT	CATVSGYTGELFF
TRBV6-2/TRBV6-3	.	TRBJ2-3	.	18	TGTGCCAGCAGTTACTTCGAACTATTACCCGGGGGCTTGGATACGCAGTATTTT	CASSYFELLPGGLDTQYF
TRBV27	TRBD1	TRBJ1-2	.	13	TGTGCCAGCAGTTGGACAGGGGGAGTGGGCTACACCTTC	CASSWTGGVGYTF
TRBV7-2	.	TRBJ1-5	.	15	TGTGCCAGCACCTTCTTCGGGAATAGCAATCAGCCCCAGCATTTT	CASTFFGNSNQPQHF
TRBV20-1	.	TRBJ1-1	.	10	TGCAGTGCTAGTTTTACTGAAGCTTTCTTT	CSASFTEAFF
TRBV7-2	.	TRBJ2-7	.	13	TGTGCCAGCAGCTTAGACCCTGGATACGAGCAGTACTTC	CASSLDPGYEQYF
TRBV5-4	TRBD1	TRBJ2-7	.	15	TGTGCCAGCAGCTTAAAGGGACAGGGGCGTTACGAGCAGTACTTC	CASSLKGQGRYEQYF
TRBV28	.	TRBJ2-7	.	11	TGTGCCCTTGGGAGGGGGAGCGAGCAGTACTTC	CALGRGSEQYF
TRBV2	.	TRBJ2-5	.	14	TGTGCCAGCAGTGTTCAGGGGTACCAAGAGACCCAGTACTTC	CASSVQGYQETQYF
TRBV20-1	TRBD2	TRBJ2-1	.	11	TGCAGTGCTAGAGTAGGCGGGAGAAGGTTCTTC	CSARVGGRRFF
TRBV7-6	.	TRBJ2-3	.	16	TGTGCCAGCAGCTTAGCGCCGAGGTCGGGCACAGATACGCAGTATTTT	CASSLAPRSGTDTQYF
TRBV7-9	.	TRBJ1-2	.	13	TGTGCCAGCAGCTTACTGGGGGACAAGCTCTACACCTTC	CASSLLGDKLYTF
TRBV5-5	TRBD2	TRBJ2-3	.	15	TGTGCCAGCAGCGGACTAGCGGGACCGGGGTACAAGCAGTATTTT	CASSGLAGPGYKQYF
TRBV3-1/TRBV3-2	TRBD2	TRBJ2-7	once	16	TGTGCCAGCAGCCGACGCAGACTAGCTCTTGGGGCCGAGCAGTACTTC	CASSRRRLALGAEQYF
TRBV9	TRBD1	TRBJ1-2	.	15	TGTGCCAGCAGCGTAGGTATTGGACAGGGTGGTAGCTACACCTTC	CASSVGIGQGGSYTF
TRBV19	TRBD2	TRBJ2-7	.	16	TGTGCCAGTAGTATAGTCGGGGGGACCGGGAGCTACGAGCAGTACTTC	CASSIVGGTGSYEQYF
TRBV5-1	.	TRBJ1-3	.	15	TGCGCCAGCAGCTTGGCGGTAGACTCTGGAAACACCATATATTTT	CASSLAVDSGNTIYF